This TCR beta chain is from a study of control samples from healthy donors and cancer patients (dated by TCRdb to 2018 to 2021). This clone has just one count. There is no known antigen for this receptor. Base quality data are lacking; no much larger clone is found one base away. The protocol used for the library was the immunoSEQ multiplex PCR assay. Here the immuneACCESS table is served through TCRdb, limited to in-frame sequences with V and J called. Missing clones are a known gap in these copies; in checked studies unresolved V genes cover under half, and the rest lacks a known reason. Counted in this sample were around 140,000 clones; just under 90% of them appeared once. Around 7.6% of the sample is in the top ten clones. Counted from cysteine to phenylalanine, this CDR3 has 12 amino acids. Of all the DNA, just the CDR3 is kept, 36 bases in frame from base 1. Trimming removed 2 bases from V and 6 bases from J, leaving 7 bases between the germline ends. The germline V gene gives CDR1 as MDHEN and CDR2 as SYDVKM.

This TCR was sampled from a middle-aged man with head and neck cancer. This chain joins TRBV28 to TRBJ1-2; perhaps TRBD1 is the D gene, with 6 bases matching. Material for sequencing was PBMCs. The nucleotides read TGTGCCAGCAGTTTAGGGGGCGATGGCTACACCTTC. It translates as CASSLGGDGYTF.